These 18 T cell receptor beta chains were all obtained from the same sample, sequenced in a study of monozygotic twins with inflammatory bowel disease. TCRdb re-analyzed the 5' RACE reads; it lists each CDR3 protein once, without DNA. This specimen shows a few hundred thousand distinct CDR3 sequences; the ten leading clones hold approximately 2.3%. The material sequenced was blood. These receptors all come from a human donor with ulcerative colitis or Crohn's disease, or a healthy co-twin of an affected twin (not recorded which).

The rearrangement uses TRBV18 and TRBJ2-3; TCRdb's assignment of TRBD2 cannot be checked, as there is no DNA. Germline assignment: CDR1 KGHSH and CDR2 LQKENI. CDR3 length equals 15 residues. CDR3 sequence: CASSPLADATDTQYF.

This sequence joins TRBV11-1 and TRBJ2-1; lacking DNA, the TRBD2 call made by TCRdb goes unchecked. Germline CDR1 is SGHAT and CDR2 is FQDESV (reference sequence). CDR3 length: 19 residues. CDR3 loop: CASSPRLRGRATSYNEQFF.

CDR3 amino acids: CASSLLGAYGYTF. This chain links TRBV27 with TRBJ1-2. Germline V gene lookup returns CDR1 MNHEY and CDR2 SMNVEV (reference sequence). There are 13 residues in the CDR3.

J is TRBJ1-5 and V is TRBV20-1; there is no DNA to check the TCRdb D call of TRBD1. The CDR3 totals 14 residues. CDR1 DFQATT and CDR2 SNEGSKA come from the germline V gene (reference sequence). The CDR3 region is CSAIGTDSNQPQHF.

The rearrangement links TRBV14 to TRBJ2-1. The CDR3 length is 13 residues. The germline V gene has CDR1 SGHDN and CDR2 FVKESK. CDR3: CASSQDSKDEQFF.

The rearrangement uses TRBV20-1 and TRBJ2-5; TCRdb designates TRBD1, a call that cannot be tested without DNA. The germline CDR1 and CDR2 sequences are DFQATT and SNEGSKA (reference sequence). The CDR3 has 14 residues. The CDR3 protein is CSVRQSFRQETQYF.

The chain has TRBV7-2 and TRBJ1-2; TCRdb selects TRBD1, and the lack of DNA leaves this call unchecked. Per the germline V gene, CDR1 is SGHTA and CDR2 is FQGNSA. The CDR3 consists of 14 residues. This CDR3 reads CASSSQGAYMGYTF.

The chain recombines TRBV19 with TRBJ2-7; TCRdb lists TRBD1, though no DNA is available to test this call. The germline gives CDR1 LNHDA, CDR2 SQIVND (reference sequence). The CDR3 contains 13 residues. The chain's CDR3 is CASSIGGSYEQYF.

This CDR3 is CASSLRQGGNYGYTF. The chain recombines TRBV12-3 or TRBV12-4 with TRBJ1-2; TCRdb proposes TRBD1, but this gene call is untestable without DNA. The CDR3 extends over 15 amino acids.

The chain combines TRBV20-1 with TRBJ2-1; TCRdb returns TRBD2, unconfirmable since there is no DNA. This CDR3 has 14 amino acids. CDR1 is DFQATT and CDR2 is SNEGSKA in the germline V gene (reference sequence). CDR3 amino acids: CSAWDYRPYNEQFF.

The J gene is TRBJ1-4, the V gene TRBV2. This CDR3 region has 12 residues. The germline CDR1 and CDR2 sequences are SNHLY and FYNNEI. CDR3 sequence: CASSVTNEKLFF.

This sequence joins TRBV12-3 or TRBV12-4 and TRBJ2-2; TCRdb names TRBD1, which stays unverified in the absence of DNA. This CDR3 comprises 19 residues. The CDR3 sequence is CASSSWTGPNPLNTGELFF.

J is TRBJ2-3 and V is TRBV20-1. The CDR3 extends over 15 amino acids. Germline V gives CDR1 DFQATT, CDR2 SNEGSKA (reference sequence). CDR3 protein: CSARDVTSSTDTQYF.

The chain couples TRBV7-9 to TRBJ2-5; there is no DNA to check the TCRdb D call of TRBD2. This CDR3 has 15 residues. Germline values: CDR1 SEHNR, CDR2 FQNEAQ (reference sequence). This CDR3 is CASSFSLAGAETQYF. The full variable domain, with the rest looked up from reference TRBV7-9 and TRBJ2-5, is DTGVSQNPRHKITKRGQNVTFRCDPISEHNRLYWYRQTLGQGPEFLTYFQNEAQLEKSRLLSDRFSAERPKGSFSTLEIQRTEQGDSAMYLCASSFSLAGAETQYFGPGTRLLVL.

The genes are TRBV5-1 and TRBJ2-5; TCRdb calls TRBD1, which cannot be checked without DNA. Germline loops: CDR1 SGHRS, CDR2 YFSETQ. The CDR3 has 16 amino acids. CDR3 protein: CASRAGGVPGQETQYF.

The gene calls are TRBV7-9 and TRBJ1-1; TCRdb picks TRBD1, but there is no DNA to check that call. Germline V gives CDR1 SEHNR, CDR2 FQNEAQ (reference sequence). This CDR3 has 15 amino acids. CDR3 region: CAISKRQGLDTEAFF. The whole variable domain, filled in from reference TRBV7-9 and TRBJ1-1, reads DTGVSQNPRHKITKRGQNVTFRCDPISEHNRLYWYRQTLGQGPEFLTYFQNEAQLEKSRLLSDRFSAERPKGSFSTLEIQRTEQGDSAMYLCAISKRQGLDTEAFFGQGTRLTVV.

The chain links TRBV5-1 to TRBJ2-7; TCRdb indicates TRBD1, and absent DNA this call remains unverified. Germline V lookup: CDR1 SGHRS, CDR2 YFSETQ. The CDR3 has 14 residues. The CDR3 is CASSQRTGSYEQYF. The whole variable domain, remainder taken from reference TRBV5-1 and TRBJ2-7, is KAGVTQTPRYLIKTRGQQVTLSCSPISGHRSVSWYQQTPGQGLQFLFEYFSETQRNKGNFPGRFSGRQFSNSRSEMNVSTLELGDSALYLCASSQRTGSYEQYFGPGTRLTVT.

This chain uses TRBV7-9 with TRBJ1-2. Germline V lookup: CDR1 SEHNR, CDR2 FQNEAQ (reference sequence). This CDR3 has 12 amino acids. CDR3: CASGLEGYGYTF.